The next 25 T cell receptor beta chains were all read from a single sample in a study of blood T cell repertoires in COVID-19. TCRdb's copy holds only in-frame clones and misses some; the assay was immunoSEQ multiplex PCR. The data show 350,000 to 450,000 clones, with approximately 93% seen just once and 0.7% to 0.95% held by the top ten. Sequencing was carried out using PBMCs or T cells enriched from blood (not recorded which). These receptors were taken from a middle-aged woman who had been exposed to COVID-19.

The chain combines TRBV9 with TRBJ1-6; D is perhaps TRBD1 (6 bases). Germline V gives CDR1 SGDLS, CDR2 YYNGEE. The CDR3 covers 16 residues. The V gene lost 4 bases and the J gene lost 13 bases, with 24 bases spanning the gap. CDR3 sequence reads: CASSTPMGAEGSPLHF. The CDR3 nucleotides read TGTGCCAGCAGCACCCCTATGGGGGCAGAGGGTTCGCCCCTCCACTTT.

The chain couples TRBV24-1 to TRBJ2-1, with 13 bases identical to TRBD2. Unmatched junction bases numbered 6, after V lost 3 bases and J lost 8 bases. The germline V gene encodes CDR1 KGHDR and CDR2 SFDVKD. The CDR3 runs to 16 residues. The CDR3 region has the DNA TGTGCCACCAGTGATAAAACTAGCGGGAGGGCCCATGAGCAGTTCTTC. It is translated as CATSDKTSGRAHEQFF.

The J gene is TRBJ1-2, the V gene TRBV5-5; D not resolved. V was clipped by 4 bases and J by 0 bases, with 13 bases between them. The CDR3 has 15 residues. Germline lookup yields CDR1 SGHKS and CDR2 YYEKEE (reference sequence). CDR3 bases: TGTGCCAGCAGCCGCCTGGAGGTAGCTAACTATGGCTACACCTTC. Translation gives CASSRLEVANYGYTF.

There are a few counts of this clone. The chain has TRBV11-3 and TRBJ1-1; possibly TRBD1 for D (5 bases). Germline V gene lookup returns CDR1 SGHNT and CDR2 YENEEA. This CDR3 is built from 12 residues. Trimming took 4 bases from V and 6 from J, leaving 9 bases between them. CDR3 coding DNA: TGTGCCAGCAGCTCAGGGTTCGCTGAAGCTTTCTTT. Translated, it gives CASSSGFAEAFF. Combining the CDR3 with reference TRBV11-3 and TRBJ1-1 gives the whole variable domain EAGVVQSPRYKIIEKKQPVAFWCNPISGHNTLYWYLQNLGQGPELLIRYENEEAVDDSQLPKDRFSAERLKGVDSTLKIQPAELGDSAVYLCASSSGFAEAFFGQGTRLTVV.

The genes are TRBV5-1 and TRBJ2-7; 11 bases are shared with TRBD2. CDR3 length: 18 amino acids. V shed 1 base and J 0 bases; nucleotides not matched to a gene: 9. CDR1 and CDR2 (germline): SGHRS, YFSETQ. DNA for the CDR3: TGCGCCAGCAGCTTGCTGCCTAGCGGGGGGCAGAGCTCCTACGAGCAGTACTTC. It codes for CASSLLPSGGQSSYEQYF.

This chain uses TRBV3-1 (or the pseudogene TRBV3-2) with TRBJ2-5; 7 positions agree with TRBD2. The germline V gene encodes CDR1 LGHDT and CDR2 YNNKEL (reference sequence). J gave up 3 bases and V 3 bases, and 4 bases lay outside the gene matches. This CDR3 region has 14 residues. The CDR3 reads CASSHWDYKETQYF. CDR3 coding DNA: TGTGCCAGCAGCCATTGGGACTATAAAGAGACCCAGTACTTC.

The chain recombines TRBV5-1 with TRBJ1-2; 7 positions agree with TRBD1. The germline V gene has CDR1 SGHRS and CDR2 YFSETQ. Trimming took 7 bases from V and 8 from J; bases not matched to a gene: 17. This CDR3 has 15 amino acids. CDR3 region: CASRRFDRETKGYTF. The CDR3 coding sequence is TGCGCCAGCCGCCGGTTTGACAGGGAGACTAAGGGCTACACCTTC.

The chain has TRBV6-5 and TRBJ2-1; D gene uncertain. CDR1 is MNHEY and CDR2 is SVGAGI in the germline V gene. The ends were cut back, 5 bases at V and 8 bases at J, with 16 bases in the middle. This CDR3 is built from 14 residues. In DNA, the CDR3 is TGTGCCAGCAGTCCTACCCCCTCAGGCTATGAGCAGTTCTTC. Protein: CASSPTPSGYEQFF.

The CDR3 reads CASSQGTGGRGTEAFF. CDR3 in DNA: TGTGCCAGCAGCCAAGGGACAGGGGGAAGGGGCACTGAAGCTTTCTTT. The J gene is TRBJ1-1, the V gene TRBV3-1 (or the pseudogene TRBV3-2), with TRBD1 matching over 10 bases. This CDR3 has 16 amino acids. Germline-derived CDR1 and CDR2 are LGHDT and YNNKEL (reference sequence). Trimming took 1 base from V and 4 from J; bases not matched to a gene: 6.

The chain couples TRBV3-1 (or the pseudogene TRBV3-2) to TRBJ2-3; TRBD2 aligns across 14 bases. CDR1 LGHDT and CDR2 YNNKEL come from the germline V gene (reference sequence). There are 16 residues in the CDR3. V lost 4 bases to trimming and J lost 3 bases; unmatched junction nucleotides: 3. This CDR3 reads CASSRGLAGGTDTQYF. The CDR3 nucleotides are TGTGCCAGCAGCCGAGGACTAGCGGGGGGAACAGATACGCAGTATTTT.

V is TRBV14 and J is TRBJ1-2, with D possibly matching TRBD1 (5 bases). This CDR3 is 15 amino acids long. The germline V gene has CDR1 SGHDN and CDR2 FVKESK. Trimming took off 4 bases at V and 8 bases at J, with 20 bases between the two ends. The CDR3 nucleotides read TGTGCCAGCAGCCTGGACCAGGGAGGTTTTAGGGGCTACACCTTC. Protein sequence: CASSLDQGGFRGYTF.

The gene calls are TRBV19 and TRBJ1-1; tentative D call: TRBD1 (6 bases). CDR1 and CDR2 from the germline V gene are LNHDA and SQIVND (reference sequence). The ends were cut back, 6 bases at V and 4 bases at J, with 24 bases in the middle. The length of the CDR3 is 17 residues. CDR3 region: CASRYTPKGGRSTEAFF. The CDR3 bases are TGTGCCAGTAGATATACCCCGAAGGGGGGGCGGAGCACTGAAGCTTTCTTT.

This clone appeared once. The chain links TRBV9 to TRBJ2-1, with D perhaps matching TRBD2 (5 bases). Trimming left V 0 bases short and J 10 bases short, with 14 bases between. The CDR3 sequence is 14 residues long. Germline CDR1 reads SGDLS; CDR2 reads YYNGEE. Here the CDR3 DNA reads TGTGCCAGCAGCGTAGTAAGGGAGTTGGGCGAGCAGTTCTTC. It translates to CASSVVRELGEQFF. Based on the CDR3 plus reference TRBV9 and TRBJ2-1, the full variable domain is DSGVTQTPKHLITATGQRVTLRCSPRSGDLSVYWYQQSLDQGLQFLIQYYNGEERAKGNILERFSAQQFPDLHSELNLSSLELGDSALYFCASSVVRELGEQFFGPGTRLTVL.

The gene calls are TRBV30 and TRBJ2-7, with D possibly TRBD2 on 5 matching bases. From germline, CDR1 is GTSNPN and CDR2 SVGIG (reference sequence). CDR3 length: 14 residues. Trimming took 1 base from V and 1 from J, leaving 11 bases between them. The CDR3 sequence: CAWSGSSKSYEQYF. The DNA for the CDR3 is TGTGCCTGGAGTGGGTCTAGCAAGTCCTACGAGCAGTACTTC.

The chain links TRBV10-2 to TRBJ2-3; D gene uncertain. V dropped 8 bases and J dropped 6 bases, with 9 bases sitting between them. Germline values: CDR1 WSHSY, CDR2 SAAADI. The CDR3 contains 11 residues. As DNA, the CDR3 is TGCGCCAGCTCGACTTCTGATACGCAGTATTTT. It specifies CASSTSDTQYF.

This CDR3 reads CAWSGMGLAWNIQYF. The CDR3 DNA is TGTGCCTGGAGTGGAATGGGACTAGCTTGGAACATTCAGTACTTC. V usage is TRBV30 and J usage is TRBJ2-4; 9 positions agree with TRBD2. Germline V gene lookup returns CDR1 GTSNPN and CDR2 SVGIG (reference sequence). V dropped 1 base and J dropped 7; count of bases not matched to a gene: 8. The CDR3 is made up of 15 amino acids.

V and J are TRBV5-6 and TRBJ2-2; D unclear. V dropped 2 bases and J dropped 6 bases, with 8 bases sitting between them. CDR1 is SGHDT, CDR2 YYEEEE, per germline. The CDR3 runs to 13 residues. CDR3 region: CASSFGGAGELFF. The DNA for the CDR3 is TGTGCCAGCAGCTTTGGTGGAGCCGGGGAGCTGTTTTTT.

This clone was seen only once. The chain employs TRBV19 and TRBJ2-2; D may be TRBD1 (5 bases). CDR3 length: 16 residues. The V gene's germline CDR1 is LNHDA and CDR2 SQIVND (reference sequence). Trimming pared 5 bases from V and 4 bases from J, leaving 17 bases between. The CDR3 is CASSAIPTAFTGELFF. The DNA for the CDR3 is TGTGCCAGTAGTGCGATTCCGACAGCTTTCACCGGGGAGCTGTTTTTT.

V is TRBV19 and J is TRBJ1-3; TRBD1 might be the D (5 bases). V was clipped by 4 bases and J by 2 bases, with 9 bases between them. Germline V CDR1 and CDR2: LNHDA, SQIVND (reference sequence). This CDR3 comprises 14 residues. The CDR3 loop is CASSTKGTGNTIYF. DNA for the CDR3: TGTGCCAGTAGTACAAAGGGGACTGGAAACACCATATATTTT. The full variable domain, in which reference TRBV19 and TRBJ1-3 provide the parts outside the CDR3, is DGGITQSPKYLFRKEGQNVTLSCEQNLNHDAMYWYRQDPGQGLRLIYYSQIVNDFQKGDIAEGYSVSREKKESFPLTVTSAQKNPTAFYLCASSTKGTGNTIYFGEGSWLTVV.

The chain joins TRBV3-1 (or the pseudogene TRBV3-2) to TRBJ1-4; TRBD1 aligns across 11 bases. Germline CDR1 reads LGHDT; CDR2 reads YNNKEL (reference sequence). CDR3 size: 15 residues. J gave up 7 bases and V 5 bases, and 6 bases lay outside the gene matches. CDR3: CASSSRGTGGEKLFF. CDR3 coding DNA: TGTGCCAGCAGCTCCCGAGGGACAGGGGGTGAAAAACTGTTTTTT.

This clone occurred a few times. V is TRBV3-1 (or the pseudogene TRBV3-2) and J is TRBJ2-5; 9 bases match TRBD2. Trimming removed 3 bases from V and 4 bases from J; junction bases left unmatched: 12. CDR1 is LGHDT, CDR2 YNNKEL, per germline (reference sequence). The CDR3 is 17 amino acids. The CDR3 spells CASSHEIAGAAIETQYF. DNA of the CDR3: TGTGCCAGCAGCCATGAAATAGCGGGGGCAGCAATAGAGACCCAGTACTTC.

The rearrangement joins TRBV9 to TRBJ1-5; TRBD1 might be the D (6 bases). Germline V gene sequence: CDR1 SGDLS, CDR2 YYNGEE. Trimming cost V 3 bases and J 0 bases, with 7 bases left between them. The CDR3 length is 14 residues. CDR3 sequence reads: CASSGTVSNQPQHF. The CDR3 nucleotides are TGTGCCAGCAGCGGGACAGTTAGCAATCAGCCCCAGCATTTT.

DNA of the CDR3: TGTGCCAGTAGTATTCGGAGAGGAGGTGCCTACGAGCAGTACTTC. Translated: CASSIRRGGAYEQYF. V usage is TRBV19 and J usage is TRBJ2-7, with a weak D call TRBD2 (5 bases). V lost 3 bases and J lost 2, with 14 bases in between. Germline CDR1 and CDR2: LNHDA and SQIVND (reference sequence). This CDR3 has 15 amino acids.

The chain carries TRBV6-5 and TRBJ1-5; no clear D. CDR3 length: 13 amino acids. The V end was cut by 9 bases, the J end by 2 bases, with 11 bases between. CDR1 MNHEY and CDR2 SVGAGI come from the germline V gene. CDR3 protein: CASYTRGNQPQHF. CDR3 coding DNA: TGTGCCAGTTACACCCGGGGCAATCAGCCCCAGCATTTT.

The CDR3 spells CASSQRTANTEAFF. The CDR3 DNA reads as TGTGCCAGCAGCCAAAGGACAGCTAACACTGAAGCTTTCTTT. The rearrangement joins TRBV3-1 (or the pseudogene TRBV3-2) to TRBJ1-1; TRBD1 might be the D (6 bases). Per the germline V gene, CDR1 is LGHDT and CDR2 is YNNKEL (reference sequence). The length of the CDR3 is 14 residues. The ends were cut back, 2 bases at V and 2 bases at J, with 9 bases in the middle.